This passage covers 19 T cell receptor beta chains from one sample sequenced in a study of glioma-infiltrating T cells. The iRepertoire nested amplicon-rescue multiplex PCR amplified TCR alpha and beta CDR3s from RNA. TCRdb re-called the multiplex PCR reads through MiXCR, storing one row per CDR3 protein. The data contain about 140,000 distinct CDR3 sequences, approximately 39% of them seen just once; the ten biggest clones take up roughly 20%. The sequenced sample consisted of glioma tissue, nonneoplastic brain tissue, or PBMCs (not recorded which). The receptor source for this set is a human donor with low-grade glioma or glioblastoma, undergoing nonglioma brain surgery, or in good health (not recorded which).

CDR3 loop: CASSDRHTTGRHEAFF. CDR3 DNA sequence: TGTGCCAGCAGCGACCGCCATACGACAGGACGGCATGAAGCTTTCTTT. J is TRBJ1-1 and V is TRBV6-1; maybe TRBD1 (6 bases). Germline V gives CDR1 MNHNS, CDR2 SASEGT. The V end lost 6 bases, the J end lost 7 bases, and 24 bases lay between the germline ends. The CDR3 covers 16 residues.

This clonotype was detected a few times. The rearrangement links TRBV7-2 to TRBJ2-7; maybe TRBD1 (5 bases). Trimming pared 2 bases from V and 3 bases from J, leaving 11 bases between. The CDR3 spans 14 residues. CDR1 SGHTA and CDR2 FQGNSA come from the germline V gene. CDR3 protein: CASSLQPRDYEQYF. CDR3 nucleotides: TGTGCCAGCAGCTTACAACCCAGGGACTACGAGCAGTACTTC.

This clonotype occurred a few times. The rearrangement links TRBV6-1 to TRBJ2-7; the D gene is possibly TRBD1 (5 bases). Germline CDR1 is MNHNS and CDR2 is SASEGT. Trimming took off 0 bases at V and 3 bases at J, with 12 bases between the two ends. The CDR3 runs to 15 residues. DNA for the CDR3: TGTGCCAGCAGTGAAGCTACACAGGCGGTCTACGAGCAGTACTTC. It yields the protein CASSEATQAVYEQYF.

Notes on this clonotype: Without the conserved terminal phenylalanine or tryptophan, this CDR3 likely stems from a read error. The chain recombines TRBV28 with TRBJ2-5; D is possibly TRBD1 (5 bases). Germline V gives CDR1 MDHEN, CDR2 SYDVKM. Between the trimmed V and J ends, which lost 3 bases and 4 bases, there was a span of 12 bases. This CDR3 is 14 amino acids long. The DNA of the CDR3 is TGTGCCAGCAGTTTCCCCCAGGGTAGAGAGACCCAGTACATC. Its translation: CASSFPQGRETQYI.

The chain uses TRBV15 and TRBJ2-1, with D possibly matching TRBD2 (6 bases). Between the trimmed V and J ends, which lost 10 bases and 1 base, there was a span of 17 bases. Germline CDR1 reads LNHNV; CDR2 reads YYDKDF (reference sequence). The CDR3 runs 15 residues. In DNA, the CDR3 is TGTGCCAGCAGTGATTCTCTAGCGTCCTACAATGAGCAGTTCTTC. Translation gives CASSDSLASYNEQFF.

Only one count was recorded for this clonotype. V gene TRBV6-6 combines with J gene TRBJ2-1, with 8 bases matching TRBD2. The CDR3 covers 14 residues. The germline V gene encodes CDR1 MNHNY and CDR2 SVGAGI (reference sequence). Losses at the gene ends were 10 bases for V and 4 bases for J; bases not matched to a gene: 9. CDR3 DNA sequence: TGTGCCACCACCGGGACTAGAGGTTACAATGAGCAGTTCTTC. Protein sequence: CATTGTRGYNEQFF.

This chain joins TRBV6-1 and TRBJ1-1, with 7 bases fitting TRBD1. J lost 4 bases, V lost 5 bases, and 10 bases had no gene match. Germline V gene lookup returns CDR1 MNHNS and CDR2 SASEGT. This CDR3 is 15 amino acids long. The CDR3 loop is CASSTGTASGTEAFF. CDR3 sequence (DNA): TGTGCCAGCAGTACCGGGACAGCCTCGGGCACTGAAGCTTTCTTT.

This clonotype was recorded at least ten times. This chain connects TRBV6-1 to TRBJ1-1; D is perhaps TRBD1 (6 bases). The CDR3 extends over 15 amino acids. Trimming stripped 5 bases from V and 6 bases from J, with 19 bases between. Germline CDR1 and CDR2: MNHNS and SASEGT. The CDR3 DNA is TGTGCCAGCAGTTCCCCGGGGGGGGCTACTGCTGAAGCTTTCTTT. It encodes CASSSPGGATAEAFF.

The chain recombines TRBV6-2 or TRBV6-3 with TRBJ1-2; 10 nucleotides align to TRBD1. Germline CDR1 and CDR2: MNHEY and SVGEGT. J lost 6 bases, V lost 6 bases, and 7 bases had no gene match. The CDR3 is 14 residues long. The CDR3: CASRRGTGENGYTF. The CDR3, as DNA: TGTGCCAGCAGGCGCGGGACAGGGGAAAATGGCTACACCTTC.

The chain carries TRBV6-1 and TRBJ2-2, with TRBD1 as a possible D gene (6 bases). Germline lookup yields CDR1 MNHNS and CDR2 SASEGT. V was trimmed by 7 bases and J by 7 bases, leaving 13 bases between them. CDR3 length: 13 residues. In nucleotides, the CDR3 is TGTGCCAGCACAAAGGGGGAGATCGGGGAGCTGTTTTTT. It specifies CASTKGEIGELFF.

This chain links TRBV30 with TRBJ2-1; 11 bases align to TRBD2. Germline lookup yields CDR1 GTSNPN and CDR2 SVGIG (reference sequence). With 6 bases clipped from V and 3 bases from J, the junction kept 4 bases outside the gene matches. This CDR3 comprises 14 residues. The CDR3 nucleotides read TGTGCCTGTCGACTAGCGGGGAACTACAATGAGCAGTTCTTC. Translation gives CACRLAGNYNEQFF.

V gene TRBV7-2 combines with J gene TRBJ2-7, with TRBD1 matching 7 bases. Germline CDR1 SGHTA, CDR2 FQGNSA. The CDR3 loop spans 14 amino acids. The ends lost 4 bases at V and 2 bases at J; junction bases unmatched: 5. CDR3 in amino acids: CASSSGQVPYEQYF. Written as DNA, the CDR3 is TGTGCCAGCAGCTCAGGACAGGTACCCTACGAGCAGTACTTC.

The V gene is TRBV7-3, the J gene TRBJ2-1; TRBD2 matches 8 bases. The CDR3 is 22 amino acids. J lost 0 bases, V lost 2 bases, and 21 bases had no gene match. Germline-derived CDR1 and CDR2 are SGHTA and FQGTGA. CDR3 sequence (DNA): TGTGCCAGCAGCTTATACCCGACTAGCGTCAAAACCCCATTTGTCTCCTACAATGAGCAGTTCTTC. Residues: CASSLYPTSVKTPFVSYNEQFF.

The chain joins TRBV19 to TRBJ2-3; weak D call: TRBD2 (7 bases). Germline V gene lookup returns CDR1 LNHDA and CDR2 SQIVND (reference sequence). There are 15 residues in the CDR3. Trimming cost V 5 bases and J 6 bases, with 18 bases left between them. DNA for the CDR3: TGTGCCAGTAGTGGTGGACTAGGGGGAGTCGATACGCAGTATTTT. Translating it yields CASSGGLGGVDTQYF.

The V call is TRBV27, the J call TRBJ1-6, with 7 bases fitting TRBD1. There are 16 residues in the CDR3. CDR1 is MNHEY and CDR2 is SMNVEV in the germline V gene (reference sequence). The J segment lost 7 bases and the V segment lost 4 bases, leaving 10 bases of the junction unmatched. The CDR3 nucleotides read TGTGCCAGCAGTTCGTACAGGGGCGGCTCGAATTCACCCCTCCACTTT. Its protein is CASSSYRGGSNSPLHF.

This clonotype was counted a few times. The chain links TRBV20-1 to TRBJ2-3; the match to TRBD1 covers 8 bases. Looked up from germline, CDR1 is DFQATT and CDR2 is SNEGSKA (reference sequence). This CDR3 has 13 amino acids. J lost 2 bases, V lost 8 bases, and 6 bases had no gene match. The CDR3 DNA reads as TGCAGTCACCGGGACAGGAACACAGATACGCAGTATTTT. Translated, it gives CSHRDRNTDTQYF.

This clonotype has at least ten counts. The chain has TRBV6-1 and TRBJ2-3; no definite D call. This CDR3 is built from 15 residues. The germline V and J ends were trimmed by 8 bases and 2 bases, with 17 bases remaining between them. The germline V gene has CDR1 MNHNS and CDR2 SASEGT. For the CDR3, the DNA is TGTGCCAGCTCTCTGGGTTGGGTGAACACAGATACGCAGTATTTT. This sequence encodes CASSLGWVNTDTQYF.

This chain's CDR3 is CATRRDYTAGELFF. The CDR3 nucleotides are TGTGCCACCCGACGGGACTATACGGCCGGGGAGCTGTTTTTT. This chain joins TRBV12-3 or TRBV12-4 and TRBJ2-2; 7 bases align to TRBD2. Unmatched junction bases numbered 11, after V lost 10 bases and J lost 6 bases. The length of the CDR3 is 14 residues.

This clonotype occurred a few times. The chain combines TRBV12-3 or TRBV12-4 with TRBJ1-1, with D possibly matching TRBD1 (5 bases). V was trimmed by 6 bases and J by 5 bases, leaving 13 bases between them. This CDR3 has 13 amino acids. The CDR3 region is CASRWGRTTEAFF. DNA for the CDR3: TGTGCCAGCAGGTGGGGCAGGACTACTGAAGCTTTCTTT.